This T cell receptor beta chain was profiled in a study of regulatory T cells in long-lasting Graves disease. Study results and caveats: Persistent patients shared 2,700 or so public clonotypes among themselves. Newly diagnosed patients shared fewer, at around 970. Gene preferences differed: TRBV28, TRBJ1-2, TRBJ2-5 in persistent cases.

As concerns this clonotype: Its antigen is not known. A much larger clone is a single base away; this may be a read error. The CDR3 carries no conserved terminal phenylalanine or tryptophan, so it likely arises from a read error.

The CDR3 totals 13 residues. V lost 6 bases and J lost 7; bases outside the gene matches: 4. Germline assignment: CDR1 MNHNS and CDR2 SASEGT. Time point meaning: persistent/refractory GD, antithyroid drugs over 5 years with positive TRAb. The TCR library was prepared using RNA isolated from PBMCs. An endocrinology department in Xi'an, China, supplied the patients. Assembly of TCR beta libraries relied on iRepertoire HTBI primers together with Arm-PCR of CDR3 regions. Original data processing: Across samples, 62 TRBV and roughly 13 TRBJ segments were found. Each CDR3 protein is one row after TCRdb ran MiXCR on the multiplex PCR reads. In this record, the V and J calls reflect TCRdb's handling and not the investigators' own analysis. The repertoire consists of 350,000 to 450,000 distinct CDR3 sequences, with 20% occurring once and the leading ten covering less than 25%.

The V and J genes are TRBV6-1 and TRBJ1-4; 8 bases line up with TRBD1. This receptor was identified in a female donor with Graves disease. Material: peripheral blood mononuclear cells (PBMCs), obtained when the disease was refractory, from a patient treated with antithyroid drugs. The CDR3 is CASRAGGGEKLFL. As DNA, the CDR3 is TGTGCCAGCAGGGCAGGGGGCGGTGAAAAACTGTTTCTT.